A selection of T cell receptor beta chains follows, all from one sample in a study of blood T cell repertoires in COVID-19. Libraries were prepared by immunoSEQ multiplex PCR; TCRdb keeps only in-frame clonotypes and omits some of them. The sample gives about 250,000 clones, around 90% of which show up once; 0.85% to 0.95% is in the top ten. The sequenced sample consisted of peripheral blood. These receptors all come from a woman aged 40 to 50 who had recovered from COVID-19. The CDR3 runs from the conserved cysteine through the conserved F or W. A D gene is named only where the DNA matches it firmly. The size field is filled for only some rows; it gives once, few, many or a size class.

abundance,j_gene,d_gene,v_gene,CDR3nt,CDR3aa
.,TRBJ1-5,TRBD1,TRBV5-3,TGTGCCAGTACAGGGGAACGTGGCAATCAGCCCCAGCATTTT,CASTGERGNQPQHF
.,TRBJ2-3,TRBD2,TRBV29-1,TGCAGCGTTGGAAGCGGGGCGGGAGATACGCAGTATTTT,CSVGSGAGDTQYF
.,TRBJ2-1,TRBD2,TRBV7-7,TGTGCCAGCAGCCTAGAACCCGGGACTAGCGGGAATAGGGCCTACAATGAGCAGTTCTTC,CASSLEPGTSGNRAYNEQFF
.,TRBJ2-3,.,TRBV30,TGTGCCTGGAGCCTCACTACAGATACGCAGTATTTT,CAWSLTTDTQYF
.,TRBJ1-4,TRBD1,TRBV3-1/TRBV3-2,TGTGCCAGCAGCCTCGGGACAGGGGGAGAAAAACTGTTTTTT,CASSLGTGGEKLFF
.,TRBJ2-1,.,TRBV6-1,TGTGCCAGCAGTGAAGCCCTGGGGACAATCAGGTTCTTC,CASSEALGTIRFF
.,TRBJ2-7,.,TRBV9,TGTGCCAGCAGCTCTCAAGCCGGGGTCCACTTAACGGGGGAGCAGTACTTC,CASSSQAGVHLTGEQYF
few,TRBJ2-3,TRBD2,TRBV7-2,TGTGCCAGCATCCCGGGACTAGCGGGTTCAGATACGCAGTATTTT,CASIPGLAGSDTQYF
.,TRBJ2-7,.,TRBV18,TGTGCCAGCTCAGAGGCAGGGCACTACGAGCAGTACTTC,CASSEAGHYEQYF
.,TRBJ2-7,TRBD2,TRBV12-3/TRBV12-4,TGTGCCAGCAGCTTGGGGTCGGGGGGCGAGCAGTACTTC,CASSLGSGGEQYF
.,TRBJ1-2,TRBD1,TRBV9,TGTGCCAGCAGCGCGCCTCCGGGACAGAGGAACTATGGCTACACCTTC,CASSAPPGQRNYGYTF
once,TRBJ1-1,.,TRBV30,TGTGCCTGGAGTCTCGGGGGGCTGAACACTGAAGCTTTCTTT,CAWSLGGLNTEAFF
.,TRBJ2-7,.,TRBV12-5,TGTGCTAGTAGCCTGGGGGCTTTGGGCCACGAGCAGTACTTC,CASSLGALGHEQYF
.,TRBJ1-3,.,TRBV19,TGTGCCAGTAGTATGGACAACTCTGGAAACACCATATATTTT,CASSMDNSGNTIYF
.,TRBJ2-1,TRBD2,TRBV9,TGTGCCAGCAGCCCTCAGGGGACTAGCGGGAGGAATGAGCAGTTCTTC,CASSPQGTSGRNEQFF
.,TRBJ2-2,TRBD2,TRBV18,TGTGCCAGCTCACCCCTTCGACTAGCGGGAGGGGGACGCACCGGGGAGCTGTTTTTT,CASSPLRLAGGGRTGELFF
.,TRBJ2-7,TRBD2,TRBV24-1,TGTGCCACCAGTGCTGGGGAGGGCTCCTACGAGCAGTACTTC,CATSAGEGSYEQYF
once,TRBJ1-4,TRBD1,TRBV30,TGTGCCTGGAGCCGACAGGGAACGGATGAAAAACTGTTTTTT,CAWSRQGTDEKLFF
.,TRBJ2-1,.,TRBV3-1/TRBV3-2,TGTGCCAGCAGCCGGTGGAGCTACCCCGCCAATGAGCAGTTCTTC,CASSRWSYPANEQFF
.,TRBJ2-2,TRBD2,TRBV5-4,TGTGCCAGCAGCTCGGGACTAGCGGGAAGGGCCGGGGAGCTGTTTTTT,CASSSGLAGRAGELFF
once,TRBJ1-4,.,TRBV30,TGTGCCTGGGGAGACAGTACCCCGAGAGGGAAACTGTTTTTT,CAWGDSTPRGKLFF
.,TRBJ2-6,TRBD1,TRBV5-4,TGTGCCAGCAGCCGGGGACAGGGGCTAGGAGGGGCCAACGTCCTGACTTTC,CASSRGQGLGGANVLTF
.,TRBJ2-1,.,TRBV11-2,TGTGCCAGCAGCTTAGACCCAAGCGTCAATGAGCAGTTCTTC,CASSLDPSVNEQFF
.,TRBJ1-1,.,TRBV5-5,TGTGCCAGCAGCTCGACAGACAGCTTGAACACTGAAGCTTTCTTT,CASSSTDSLNTEAFF
.,TRBJ2-2,.,TRBV15,TGTGCCACCTGGGCTGGCACCGGGGAGCTGTTTTTT,CATWAGTGELFF
.,TRBJ2-1,TRBD1,TRBV5-8,TGTGCCAGCAGCTTGGGTTCCGGACAGGGATTCCATGAGCAGTTCTTC,CASSLGSGQGFHEQFF
.,TRBJ1-2,TRBD1,TRBV19,TGTGCCAGTACCCTAGGGACAGGGGGGTCCTATGGCTACACCTTC,CASTLGTGGSYGYTF
.,TRBJ2-5,TRBD1,TRBV28,TGTGCCAGCAGTCTCACAGGGGGGCTTAAGGAGACCCAGTACTTC,CASSLTGGLKETQYF
.,TRBJ2-4,TRBD2,TRBV28,TGTGCCAGCAGTTCCCCGGGGGGTTTGAAGTTCATTCAGTACTTC,CASSSPGGLKFIQYF
.,TRBJ2-7,.,TRBV9,TGTGCCAGCAGCGTAGTGGGGGGAACCGAGCAGTACTTC,CASSVVGGTEQYF
once,TRBJ2-7,.,TRBV1,TGCACCAGCAGCCCCCCAGATAGCGGGACCTACGAGCAGTACTTC,CTSSPPDSGTYEQYF
.,TRBJ2-3,.,TRBV27,TGTGCCAGCAGAGGGGCTAACTATTTCACAGATACGCAGTATTTT,CASRGANYFTDTQYF
.,TRBJ2-7,.,TRBV5-8,TGTGCCAGCAGCTTGGCAAAGACAGTATCCTACGAGCAGTACTTC,CASSLAKTVSYEQYF
.,TRBJ2-2,TRBD2,TRBV6-1,TGTGCCAGCAGTGCGACTAGCGGGATTAGCACCGGGGAGCTGTTTTTT,CASSATSGISTGELFF
few,TRBJ1-1,TRBD1,TRBV2,TGTGCCAGCAGTGAAGGACAGGGGGCCACTGAAGCTTTCTTT,CASSEGQGATEAFF
.,TRBJ2-3,TRBD2,TRBV24-1,TGTGCCACCAGTGTAGGCGGGAGGACAGATACGCAGTATTTT,CATSVGGRTDTQYF
.,TRBJ1-1,.,TRBV19,TGTGCCAGTAGTACCAGGGTGAACACTGAAGCTTTCTTT,CASSTRVNTEAFF
.,TRBJ2-5,TRBD1,TRBV24-1,TGTGCCACCAGTGATTCGAGACAACAGGGGCCGAAGGAGACCCAGTACTTC,CATSDSRQQGPKETQYF
.,TRBJ2-2,.,TRBV29-1,TGCAGCGCGACCCGAGATTCAGGGGAGCTGTTTTTT,CSATRDSGELFF
.,TRBJ2-5,TRBD2,TRBV10-3,TGTGCCATCAGTGTAAGGGCGGGAGAGGGAGAGACCCAGTACTTC,CAISVRAGEGETQYF
.,TRBJ2-1,.,TRBV10-2,TGCGCCAGCAGCGACCATTTGGGGGCGGGAGACTACTACAATGAGCAGTTCTTC,CASSDHLGAGDYYNEQFF
few,TRBJ1-5,TRBD1,TRBV4-1,TGCGCCAGCAGCCAAGGACAGGGGAATCAGCCCCAGCATTTT,CASSQGQGNQPQHF
.,TRBJ2-1,.,TRBV7-2,TGTGCCAGCAGCTTCTGGAGGAGCTCCTACAATGAGCAGTTCTTC,CASSFWRSSYNEQFF
.,TRBJ1-2,TRBD1,TRBV10-2,TGCGCCAGCAGTGAACAGACAGGGGGGAGATATGGCTACACCTTC,CASSEQTGGRYGYTF
.,TRBJ2-3,.,TRBV7-2,TGTGCCAGCACCCCCCGGTACACAGATACGCAGTATTTT,CASTPRYTDTQYF
.,TRBJ2-3,TRBD2,TRBV30,TGTGCCTGGAGTGTAGCGGGAGAGACCACAGATACGCAGTATTTT,CAWSVAGETTDTQYF